This T cell receptor beta chain was found in a study of cytomegalovirus exposure and HLA in healthy donors. V was cut by 4 bases and J by 2 bases, with 5 bases left in between. The CDR3 extends over 13 amino acids. The V gene's germline CDR1 is KGHSH and CDR2 LQKENI. To note about this clone: Its cognate antigen is unknown.

Both 60 Vbeta primers and 13 Jbeta primers went into the PCR. This table comes from immunoSEQ multiplex PCR, and its TCRdb copy is limited to in-frame clones, with some not included. The sample table sets out tens of thousands of clones. Study-level findings and limits: Sequencing likely generated an artifact that appeared as a cluster of highly shared sequence variants. Equally common other TCR beta chains were less clonally expanded than HLA-associated ones, a later analysis found.

This chain uses TRBV18 with TRBJ2-2; D remains ambiguous. The TCR comes from a woman aged 25 to 45 in good health and CMV-seropositive. Specimen: PBMCs. In DNA, the CDR3 is TGTGCCAGCTCACTAGAAAACACCGGGGAGCTGTTTTTT. Its protein product is CASSLENTGELFF.